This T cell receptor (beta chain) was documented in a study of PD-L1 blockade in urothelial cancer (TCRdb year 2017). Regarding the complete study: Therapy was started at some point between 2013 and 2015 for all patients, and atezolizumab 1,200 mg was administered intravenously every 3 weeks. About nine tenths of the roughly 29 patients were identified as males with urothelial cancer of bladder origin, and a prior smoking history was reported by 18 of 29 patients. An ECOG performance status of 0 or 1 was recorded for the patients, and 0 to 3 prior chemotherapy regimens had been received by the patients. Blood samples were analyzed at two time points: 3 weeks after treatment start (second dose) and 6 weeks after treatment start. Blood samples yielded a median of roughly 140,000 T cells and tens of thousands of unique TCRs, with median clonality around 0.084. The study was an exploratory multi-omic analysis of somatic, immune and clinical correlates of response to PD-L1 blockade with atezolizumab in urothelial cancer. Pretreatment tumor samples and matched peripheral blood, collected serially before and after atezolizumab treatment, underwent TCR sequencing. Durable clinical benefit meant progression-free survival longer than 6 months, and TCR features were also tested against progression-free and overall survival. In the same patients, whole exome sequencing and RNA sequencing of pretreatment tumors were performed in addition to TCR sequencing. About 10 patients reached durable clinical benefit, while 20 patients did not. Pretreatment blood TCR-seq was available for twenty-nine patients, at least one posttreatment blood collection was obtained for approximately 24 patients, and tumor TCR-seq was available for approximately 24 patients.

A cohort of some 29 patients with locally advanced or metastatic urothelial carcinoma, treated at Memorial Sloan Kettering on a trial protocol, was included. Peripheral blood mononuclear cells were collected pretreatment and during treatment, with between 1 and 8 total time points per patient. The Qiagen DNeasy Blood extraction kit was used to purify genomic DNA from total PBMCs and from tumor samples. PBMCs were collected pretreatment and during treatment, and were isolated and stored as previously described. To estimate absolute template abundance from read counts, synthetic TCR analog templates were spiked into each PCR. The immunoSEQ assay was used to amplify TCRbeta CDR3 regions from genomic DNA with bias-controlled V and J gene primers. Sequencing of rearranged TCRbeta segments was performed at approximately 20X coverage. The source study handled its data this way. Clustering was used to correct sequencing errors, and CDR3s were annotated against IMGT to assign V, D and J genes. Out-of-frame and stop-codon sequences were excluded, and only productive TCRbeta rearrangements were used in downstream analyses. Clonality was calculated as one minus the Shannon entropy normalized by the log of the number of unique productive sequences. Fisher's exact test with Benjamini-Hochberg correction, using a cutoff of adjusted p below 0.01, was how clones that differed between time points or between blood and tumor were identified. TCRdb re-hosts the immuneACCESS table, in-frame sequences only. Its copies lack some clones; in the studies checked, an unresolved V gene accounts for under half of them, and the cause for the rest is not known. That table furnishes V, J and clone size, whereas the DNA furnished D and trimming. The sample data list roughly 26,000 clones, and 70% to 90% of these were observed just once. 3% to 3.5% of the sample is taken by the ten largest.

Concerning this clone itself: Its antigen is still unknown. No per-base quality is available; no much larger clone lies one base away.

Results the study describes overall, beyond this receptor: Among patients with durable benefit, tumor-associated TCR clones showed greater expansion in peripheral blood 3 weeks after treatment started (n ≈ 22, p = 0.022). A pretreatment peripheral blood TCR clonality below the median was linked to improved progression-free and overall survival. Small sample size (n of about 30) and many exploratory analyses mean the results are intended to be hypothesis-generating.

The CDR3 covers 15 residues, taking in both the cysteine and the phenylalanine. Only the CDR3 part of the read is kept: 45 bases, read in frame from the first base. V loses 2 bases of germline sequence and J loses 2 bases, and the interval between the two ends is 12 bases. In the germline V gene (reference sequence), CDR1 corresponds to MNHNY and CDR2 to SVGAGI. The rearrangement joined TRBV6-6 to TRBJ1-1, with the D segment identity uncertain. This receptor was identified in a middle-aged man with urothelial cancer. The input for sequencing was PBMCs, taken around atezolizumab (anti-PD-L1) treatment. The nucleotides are TGTGCCAGCAGTTACCTATCCGAAGCTAACACTGAAGCTTTCTTT. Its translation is CASSYLSEANTEAFF.